This TCR beta chain derives from a study of blood T cell repertoires in COVID-19 (dated by TCRdb to 2018 to 2021). Concerning the study at large: Collaborator samples came from the United States, Italy and Spain and covered acute and convalescent phases of COVID-19. Where available, HLA class I and class II types were obtained from metadata supplied by the sample provider rather than from assay-based typing. Sample metadata almost always included a de-identified subject ID, COVID-19 status, age in years and sex. Subjects who had been exposed to COVID-19, were actively infected with it, or had recovered from it provided the deeply sampled blood TCRbeta repertoires that made up the dataset. The material from the prospective study consisted of cDNA or gDNA derived from T cells, B-cell-depleted T cells, or PBMCs. A freely available public database, intended as a resource for researchers studying the immune response to SARS-CoV-2, is where the repertoires were released. Samples were obtained from the ongoing ImmuneRACE study (first 160 participants) and from 950 to 1,500 subjects provided by 6 global collaborators.

General study outcomes and caveats: The quantity of clinical and demographic metadata differed by source and by participant and was supplied without curation.

Participants in the prospective study were enrolled through a virtual design, were aged about 18 to 100 years, and lived in 20 to 30 United States geographic areas. In the prospective study, cohorts were assigned on the basis of participant-reported clinical history obtained from a screening survey and a study questionnaire. Mobile phlebotomists in the prospective study collected whole blood, serum and a nasopharyngeal or oropharyngeal swab from every participant. Prospective study participants could optionally give additional blood draws and questionnaires over a roughly two-month period. Blood samples from the prospective study were shipped frozen or at room temperature prior to DNA extraction. Trimming costs V 5 bases and J 4 bases, and their ends lie 14 bases apart. In the germline V gene, CDR1 corresponds to MDHEN and CDR2 to SYDVKM. Including the terminal cysteine and phenylalanine, the CDR3 comprises 14 residues. The sequence is cut down to CDR3 DNA, 42 bases in frame from base 1.

About this clone itself: Its antigen target is currently unknown. One base away there is no much larger clone; base qualities are not given.

TCRbeta CDR3 regions were amplified from genomic DNA by means of the immunoSEQ Assay, a bias-controlled multiplex PCR. In the source study's methods: Nucleated cell counts per sample were estimated from amplification of reference gene primers within the assay. Sequence reads were collapsed and filtered to measure the absolute abundance of every unique TCRbeta CDR3 rearrangement. For each sample, productive Simpson clonality was calculated as the square root of Simpson's diversity index over productive rearrangements. TCRdb mirrors the immuneACCESS table, restricted to in-frame sequences. Some clones are absent from its copies; in checked studies, under half trace to an unresolved V gene, and the reason for the others is unknown. The DNA gave D and trimming, while V, J and clone size come from that table. Present in this sample are about 220,000 clones, about four fifths of which were seen just once. About 1.3% of the sample goes to the ten largest clones.

The receptor chain draws on TRBV28 and TRBJ1-1; the D gene cannot be resolved reliably. This clonotype was obtained from a woman in her thirties or forties with acute COVID-19. Sequences were obtained from PBMCs or T cells enriched from blood (not recorded which). The CDR3 loop reads CASSPPALRTEAFF. The nucleotide sequence reads TGTGCCAGCAGTCCACCTGCTTTGCGCACTGAAGCTTTCTTT.